The 17 T cell receptor beta chains below were found in one sample sequenced in a study of blood T cell repertoires in COVID-19 (dated by TCRdb to 2020 to 2021). The library was produced with the immunoSEQ multiplex PCR assay. TCRdb re-hosts the immuneACCESS table, in-frame sequences only. Its copies lack some clones; in the studies checked, an unresolved V gene accounts for under half of them, and the cause for the rest is not known. A total of about 250,000 clones appear in this sample, 80% to 90% of them only once. Of the sample, under 3% is held by the ten largest clones. Sequencing was carried out using PBMCs or T cells enriched from blood (not recorded which). These receptors all stem from a young woman who had recovered from COVID-19.

V usage is TRBV18 and J usage is TRBJ1-5; 9 bases match TRBD1. V lost 5 bases to trimming and J lost 1 base; unmatched junction nucleotides: 3. This CDR3 comprises 15 residues. The germline V gene encodes CDR1 KGHSH and CDR2 LQKENI. The CDR3 spells CASSSGTGSNQPQHF. CDR3 sequence (DNA): TGTGCCAGCTCATCCGGGACAGGGAGCAATCAGCCCCAGCATTTT.

The CDR3 DNA sequence: TGTGCCAGTAGTATAGAGGCCTCATTGCGGGGGGCCCGGAATGAGCAGTTCTTC. Amino acids: CASSIEASLRGARNEQFF. The chain joins TRBV19 to TRBJ2-1; 8 positions match TRBD2. This CDR3 has 18 residues. Germline CDR1 and CDR2: LNHDA and SQIVND (reference sequence). V trimming: 0 bases; J trimming: 7 bases; junction bases outside the gene matches: 14.

This clone was seen once. The rearrangement uses TRBV5-1 and TRBJ2-3, with unresolved D. V lost 3 bases to trimming and J lost 6 bases, with 11 bases between them. The CDR3 is 13 amino acids. Germline V gene sequence: CDR1 SGHRS, CDR2 YFSETQ. The CDR3 coding sequence is TGCGCCAGCAGCTCCAGACTTAGTGATACGCAGTATTTT. It codes for CASSSRLSDTQYF. Combining the CDR3 with reference TRBV5-1 and TRBJ2-3 gives the whole variable domain KAGVTQTPRYLIKTRGQQVTLSCSPISGHRSVSWYQQTPGQGLQFLFEYFSETQRNKGNFPGRFSGRQFSNSRSEMNVSTLELGDSALYLCASSSRLSDTQYFGPGTRLTVL.

This chain connects TRBV10-3 to TRBJ2-7, with TRBD1 matching 7 bases. This CDR3 is built from 14 residues. V was clipped by 2 bases and J by 0 bases; unmatched bases: 1. Germline CDR1 ENHRY, CDR2 SYGVKD. The CDR3 loop is CAISEGTASYEQYF. In nucleotides, the CDR3 is TGTGCCATCAGTGAGGGGACAGCCTCCTACGAGCAGTACTTC.

This clone has only a few counts. V usage is TRBV5-4 and J usage is TRBJ1-4; 8 bases line up with TRBD1. The CDR3 is made up of 17 amino acids. V was pared by 3 bases and J by 0 bases, with 7 bases of the junction left unmatched. The V gene's germline CDR1 is SGHNT and CDR2 YYREEE (reference sequence). The CDR3 nucleotides are TGTGCCAGCAGCTCTGGACAGGGAAGAGCAACTAATGAAAAACTGTTTTTT. Its protein is CASSSGQGRATNEKLFF.

This chain joins TRBV12-3 or TRBV12-4 and TRBJ1-1, with D perhaps matching TRBD1 (5 bases). The V end lost 6 bases, the J end lost 2 bases, and 10 bases lay between the germline ends. The CDR3 contains 13 residues. The CDR3 loop is CASSQQGNTEAFF. For the CDR3, the DNA is TGTGCCAGCAGCCAGCAGGGTAACACTGAAGCTTTCTTT.

The CDR3 DNA follows: TGTGCCAGCAGTCCGGGACAGGGTCGGGAGCAGTACTTC. Its translation: CASSPGQGREQYF. The chain combines TRBV14 with TRBJ2-7, with 9 positions matching TRBD1. Trimming took 6 bases from V and 7 from J; bases not matched to a gene: 7. From germline, CDR1 is SGHDN and CDR2 FVKESK. This CDR3 region has 13 residues. Full variable domain (rest looked up from reference TRBV14 and TRBJ2-7): EAGVTQFPSHSVIEKGQTVTLRCDPISGHDNLYWYRRVMGKEIKFLLHFVKESKQDESGMPNNRFLAERTGGTYSTLKVQPAELEDSGVYFCASSPGQGREQYFGPGTRLTVT.

The rearrangement joins TRBV3-1 (or the pseudogene TRBV3-2) to TRBJ1-4, with 8 bases identical to TRBD1. The CDR3 covers 16 residues. Trimming removed 2 bases from V and 8 bases from J; junction bases left unmatched: 10. Germline values: CDR1 LGHDT, CDR2 YNNKEL (reference sequence). The DNA of the CDR3 is TGTGCCAGCAGCCAACCAAAGACAGGGGTCAACGAAAAACTGTTTTTT. It yields the protein CASSQPKTGVNEKLFF.

This chain uses TRBV19 with TRBJ2-7, with a tentative D call TRBD1 (6 bases). The CDR3 runs to 14 residues. With 1 base removed from V and 5 bases from J, the gap between germline ends came to 12 bases. From germline, CDR1 is LNHDA and CDR2 SQIVND (reference sequence). CDR3 region: CASSIVHRANEQYF. CDR3 sequence (DNA): TGTGCCAGTAGTATAGTACACAGGGCGAACGAGCAGTACTTC.

The CDR3 sequence: CASGWRGSYEQYF. As DNA, the CDR3 is TGTGCCAGCGGATGGAGGGGCTCCTACGAGCAGTACTTC. The chain is built from TRBV27 and TRBJ2-7; maybe TRBD2 (6 bases). Germline values: CDR1 MNHEY, CDR2 SMNVEV (reference sequence). V was trimmed by 8 bases and J by 0 bases, leaving 11 bases between them. This CDR3 is built from 13 residues.

The gene calls are TRBV7-9 and TRBJ1-2; 8 bases map to TRBD1. Trimming cost V 4 bases and J 3 bases; bases outside gene matches: 4. Looked up from germline, CDR1 is SEHNR and CDR2 is FQNEAQ (reference sequence). This CDR3 is built from 14 residues. The CDR3 protein is CASSSDRGYYGYTF. CDR3 bases: TGTGCCAGCAGCTCAGACAGGGGATACTATGGCTACACCTTC.

The chain employs TRBV19 and TRBJ2-5; 7 bases match TRBD2. The germline V gene encodes CDR1 LNHDA and CDR2 SQIVND (reference sequence). The CDR3 runs to 11 residues. Unmatched junction bases numbered 4, after V lost 10 bases and J lost 5 bases. The CDR3 DNA follows: TGTGCCACCTCGGGAGGTGAGACCCAGTACTTC. This gives the protein CATSGGETQYF.

The chain joins TRBV3-1 (or the pseudogene TRBV3-2) to TRBJ2-3, with a possible D match to TRBD2 (5 bases). Looked up from germline, CDR1 is LGHDT and CDR2 is YNNKEL (reference sequence). Trimming shortened V by 3 bases and J by 1 base, and 8 bases separated the two germline ends. This CDR3 comprises 14 residues. CDR3 nucleotides: TGTGCCAGCAGCCAGAGGGCCCGCACAGATACGCAGTATTTT. Translating it yields CASSQRARTDTQYF.

The rearrangement joins TRBV27 to TRBJ2-1; TRBD1 matches 7 bases. From germline, CDR1 is MNHEY and CDR2 SMNVEV (reference sequence). With 9 bases clipped from V and 7 bases from J, the junction kept 6 bases outside the gene matches. The CDR3 extends over 12 amino acids. As DNA, the CDR3 is TGTGCCAGTCTCAACAGGGGTAATGAGCAGTTCTTC. Translating it yields CASLNRGNEQFF.

The V call is TRBV3-1 (or the pseudogene TRBV3-2), the J call TRBJ1-2; the match to TRBD1 covers 7 bases. Germline CDR1 and CDR2: LGHDT and YNNKEL (reference sequence). This CDR3 spans 15 amino acids. Losses at the gene ends were 6 bases for V and 1 base for J; bases not matched to a gene: 8. CDR3 sequence (DNA): TGTGCCAGCAGTCCAGAGGGACAGATTAACTATGGCTACACCTTC. The encoded protein is CASSPEGQINYGYTF.

The chain couples TRBV6-4 to TRBJ1-1; weak D call: TRBD1 (6 bases). The CDR3 consists of 16 residues. V gave up 0 bases and J gave up 1 base, with 12 bases separating them. The V gene's germline CDR1 is MRHNA and CDR2 SNTAGT. CDR3 residues: CASSDSFGQKNTEAFF. As DNA, the CDR3 is TGTGCCAGCAGTGACTCTTTCGGACAGAAGAACACTGAAGCTTTCTTT.

CDR3 DNA: TGTGCCACAAGGGGTTATGGCTACACCTTC. Its translation is CATRGYGYTF. The chain uses TRBV19 and TRBJ1-2; possible D gene TRBD1, 5 bases. The CDR3 runs 10 residues. Trimming shortened V by 10 bases and J by 5 bases, and 8 bases separated the two germline ends. Germline loops: CDR1 LNHDA, CDR2 SQIVND (reference sequence).